A single sample is the source of the 14 T cell receptor beta chains below, sequenced in a study of graft-versus-host responses after intestinal transplantation. Generated by immunoSEQ multiplex PCR, the TCRdb table keeps only in-frame clones and is missing some. Seen here are 20,000 to 25,000 clones, approximately 92% observed once, and the top ten hold approximately 42%. The input for sequencing was PBMCs, taken roughly 260 days after intestinal transplant. All receptors derive from a human patient who received an intestinal transplant, so some T cells may come from the graft donor.

The chain recombines TRBV7-2 with TRBJ1-3; 8 bases fit TRBD1. The ends lost 5 bases at V and 4 bases at J; junction bases unmatched: 4. Germline CDR1 and CDR2: SGHTA and FQGNSA. CDR3 length: 14 residues. CDR3 DNA sequence: TGTGCCAGCAGCCCTACAGGGGGAGGAAACACCATATATTTT. It encodes CASSPTGGGNTIYF.

This chain links TRBV27 with TRBJ2-5, with TRBD2 matching over 13 bases. The J call may be incorrect, as the DNA end agrees better with TRBJ2-7. Germline CDR1 is MNHEY and CDR2 is SMNVEV (reference sequence). The CDR3 runs to 16 residues. This chain's CDR3 is CASKKGLAGIDVEQYF. CDR3 sequence (DNA): TGTGCCAGCAAAAAGGGACTAGCGGGGATCGACGTCGAGCAGTACTTC.

This chain links TRBV27 with TRBJ1-4; D is perhaps TRBD1 (5 bases). The CDR3 totals 14 residues. The germline V and J ends were trimmed by 3 bases and 1 base, with 6 bases remaining between them. Germline V lookup: CDR1 MNHEY, CDR2 SMNVEV (reference sequence). This CDR3 is CASSLRGTNEKLFF. CDR3 DNA: TGTGCCAGCAGTTTGAGGGGAACTAATGAAAAACTGTTTTTT.

The chain uses TRBV19 and TRBJ1-1; D is ambiguous. CDR3 length equals 13 residues. V lost 11 bases to trimming and J lost 4 bases, with 17 bases between them. The germline CDR1 and CDR2 sequences are LNHDA and SQIVND (reference sequence). CDR3 sequence: CASSAGPLTEAFF. CDR3 coding DNA: TGTGCCTCTTCCGCCGGGCCTCTCACTGAAGCTTTCTTT.

The chain recombines TRBV5-8 with TRBJ1-5, with D possibly being TRBD1 (5 bases). Germline loops: CDR1 SGHTS, CDR2 YDEGEE. The germline V and J ends were trimmed by 2 bases and 4 bases, with 13 bases remaining between them. The CDR3 has 15 amino acids. CDR3 in amino acids: CASSFGVRENQPQHF. The CDR3 coding sequence is TGTGCCAGCAGCTTTGGAGTCAGGGAAAATCAGCCCCAGCATTTT.

This chain uses TRBV11-2 with TRBJ2-1; TRBD2 matches at 8 bases. The V gene's germline CDR1 is SGHAT and CDR2 FQNNGV. The CDR3 totals 16 residues. V trimming: 3 bases; J trimming: 8 bases; junction bases outside the gene matches: 12. CDR3 sequence reads: CASSFRGDLAGDEQFF. CDR3 DNA: TGTGCCAGCAGCTTTCGAGGAGATCTAGCGGGCGATGAGCAGTTCTTC.

The chain couples TRBV7-6 to TRBJ2-7; TRBD1 matches 9 bases. This CDR3 has 15 residues. J lost 4 bases, V lost 2 bases, and 6 bases had no gene match. Germline CDR1 and CDR2: SGHVS and FNYEAQ. CDR3 region: CASSLHPGQGYEQYF. The CDR3 bases are TGTGCCAGCAGCTTACACCCCGGACAGGGGTACGAGCAGTACTTC.

V usage is TRBV10-1 and J usage is TRBJ2-5, with D maybe TRBD2 (5 bases). Trimming removed 2 bases at V and 5 bases at J, with 12 bases between. This CDR3 is built from 14 residues. The germline CDR1 and CDR2 sequences are WNHNN and SYGVQD (reference sequence). The CDR3 sequence is CASSETREWETQYF. The CDR3, as DNA: TGCGCCAGCAGTGAGACGAGGGAGTGGGAGACCCAGTACTTC.

This chain uses TRBV7-9 with TRBJ2-7; 12 bases line up with TRBD2. The CDR3 sequence is 16 residues long. Losses at the gene ends were 5 bases for V and 2 bases for J; bases not matched to a gene: 7. Germline assignment: CDR1 SEHNR and CDR2 FQNEAQ (reference sequence). CDR3 region: CASSLSGTSGPYEQYF. CDR3 coding DNA: TGTGCCAGCAGCCTCTCCGGGACTAGCGGGCCCTACGAGCAGTACTTC. The whole variable domain, remainder taken from reference TRBV7-9 and TRBJ2-7, is DTGVSQNPRHKITKRGQNVTFRCDPISEHNRLYWYRQTLGQGPEFLTYFQNEAQLEKSRLLSDRFSAERPKGSFSTLEIQRTEQGDSAMYLCASSLSGTSGPYEQYFGPGTRLTVT.

The chain combines TRBV28 with TRBJ2-7; a possible D gene is TRBD1 (5 bases). The germline CDR1 and CDR2 sequences are MDHEN and SYDVKM. V shed 6 bases and J shed 1 base, with 10 bases lying between them. CDR3 size: 13 residues. As DNA, the CDR3 is TGTGCCAGCAGGCTGCAGGGATCCTACGAGCAGTACTTC. It codes for CASRLQGSYEQYF.

The J gene is TRBJ2-7, the V gene TRBV27, with D maybe TRBD2 (6 bases). V gave up 3 bases and J gave up 3 bases, with 9 bases separating them. The CDR3 has 13 residues. CDR1 is MNHEY and CDR2 is SMNVEV in the germline V gene (reference sequence). The CDR3 protein is CASSFAGSYEQYF. The CDR3 DNA is TGTGCCAGCAGTTTTGCGGGAAGCTACGAGCAGTACTTC.

In DNA form, the CDR3 reads TGTGCCAGCAGCTTAGAACCCAGACAAGAGACCCAGTACTTC. Translated, it gives CASSLEPRQETQYF. This rearrangement joins TRBV11-2 to TRBJ2-5; D gene unclear. This CDR3 spans 14 amino acids. V dropped 0 bases and J dropped 2 bases, with 7 bases sitting between them. Germline lookup yields CDR1 SGHAT and CDR2 FQNNGV.

This chain connects TRBV27 to TRBJ2-7, with D perhaps matching TRBD2 (6 bases). CDR1 is MNHEY, CDR2 SMNVEV, per germline (reference sequence). The V end lost 6 bases, the J end lost 3 bases, and 15 bases lay between the germline ends. The CDR3 has 14 amino acids. CDR3 region: CASSYGGGNYEQYF. The CDR3 DNA follows: TGTGCCAGCAGCTACGGGGGAGGAAACTACGAGCAGTACTTC.

CDR3 in DNA: TGCGCCAGCAGCTCCACGAGCTCCTATAATTCACCCCTCCACTTT. Amino acids: CASSSTSSYNSPLHF. V gene TRBV5-1 combines with J gene TRBJ1-6; D ambiguous. The germline V and J ends were trimmed by 3 bases and 0 bases, with 7 bases remaining between them. Germline assignment: CDR1 SGHRS and CDR2 YFSETQ. There are 15 residues in the CDR3.